Presented here are 10 T cell receptor beta chains from one specimen sequenced in a study of CXCR3-negative and CXCR3-positive naive CD8 T cells. Study results and limitations: Higher TRB CDR3 hydrophobicity marked CXCR3-positive naive cells relative to CXCR3-negative naive cells.

TRB cDNA was prepared as libraries by UMI-labeled 5' RACE. TCRdb re-called the 5' RACE reads, yielding one record per CDR3 amino acid sequence without DNA. The sample includes 75,000 to 100,000 distinct CDR3 sequences. What these receptors recognize is not known. The sequencing input was naive CXCR3+ CD8+ T cells from blood. Subset denoted: CD45RO-CCR7+CD27+CD95- naive CD8+ T cells expressing CXCR3 (TNR3+). These TCRs come from a human donor in good health. Some clones in this sample may be carry-over from other donors' samples.

The chain joins TRBV5-1 to TRBJ2-7; checking the TCRdb D call of TRBD1 is not possible without DNA. There are 16 residues in the CDR3. Germline V gives CDR1 SGHRS, CDR2 YFSETQ. CDR3 sequence: CASSSPRDGTTYEQYF.

The chain uses TRBV7-2 and TRBJ2-7; TCRdb's D call of TRBD2 is untestable without DNA. The CDR3 contains 18 residues. The germline CDR1 and CDR2 sequences are SGHTA and FQGNSA. The CDR3: CASSSGALAGGRSGEQYF.

The chain couples TRBV12-3 or TRBV12-4 to TRBJ1-3; TCRdb's assignment of TRBD1 cannot be checked, as there is no DNA. The CDR3 has 14 residues. The CDR3 loop is CASSFSRDGNTIYF.

The V call is TRBV7-3, the J call TRBJ2-1. This CDR3 is built from 12 residues. Germline V lookup: CDR1 SGHTA, CDR2 FQGTGA. The CDR3 loop reads CASSLMGQEQFF. The full variable domain, completed using reference TRBV7-3 and TRBJ2-1, is GAGVSQTPSNKVTEKGKYVELRCDPISGHTALYWYRQSLGQGPEFLIYFQGTGAADDSGLPNDRFFAVRPEGSVSTLKIQRTERGDSAVYLCASSLMGQEQFFGPGTRLTVL.

V gene TRBV7-6 combines with J gene TRBJ1-1; TCRdb outputs TRBD1, but without DNA this stays unchecked. CDR3 length: 17 amino acids. CDR1 SGHVS and CDR2 FNYEAQ come from the germline V gene. CDR3 region: CASSLVSGREGNTEAFF. Using reference TRBV7-6 and TRBJ1-1 for the parts outside the CDR3, the full variable domain is GAGVSQSPRYKVTKRGQDVALRCDPISGHVSLYWYRQALGQGPEFLTYFNYEAQQDKSGLPNDRFSAERPEGSISTLTIQRTEQRDSAMYRCASSLVSGREGNTEAFFGQGTRLTVV.

The J gene is TRBJ1-2, the V gene TRBV20-1; the TRBD1 assignment by TCRdb is unverifiable without DNA. The CDR3 is 13 amino acids. Germline CDR1 reads DFQATT; CDR2 reads SNEGSKA (reference sequence). CDR3 residues: CSAPPGGYGGYTF.

The rearrangement links TRBV20-1 to TRBJ1-1; TCRdb's D call of TRBD1 is untestable without DNA. Germline CDR1 DFQATT, CDR2 SNEGSKA (reference sequence). This CDR3 is built from 16 residues. This CDR3 is CSARDLKGQGVPEAFF.

The gene calls are TRBV7-6 and TRBJ2-7. From germline, CDR1 is SGHVS and CDR2 FNYEAQ. CDR3 length equals 12 residues. CDR3 in amino acids: CASSLGAYEQYF. Full variable domain (missing parts from reference TRBV7-6 and TRBJ2-7): GAGVSQSPRYKVTKRGQDVALRCDPISGHVSLYWYRQALGQGPEFLTYFNYEAQQDKSGLPNDRFSAERPEGSISTLTIQRTEQRDSAMYRCASSLGAYEQYFGPGTRLTVT.

The chain carries TRBV6-4 and TRBJ1-5; TCRdb lists TRBD1, though no DNA is available to test this call. The CDR3 loop spans 14 amino acids. Germline assignment: CDR1 MRHNA and CDR2 SNTAGT. The CDR3 reads CASSEGDSNQPQHF.

V gene TRBV20-1 combines with J gene TRBJ2-2. The CDR3 loop spans 15 amino acids. Germline V gives CDR1 DFQATT, CDR2 SNEGSKA (reference sequence). The CDR3 protein is CSATLPNLGSGELFF.